The clone carrying this TCR beta chain was counted a few times. V was cut by 7 bases and J by 5 bases, with 12 bases left in between. Germline V gene lookup returns CDR1 SGHRS and CDR2 YFSETQ. There are 13 residues in the CDR3. This sample is drawn from a study of CD8 T cells in ankylosing spondylitis. TCRdb recomputed calls from the 5' RACE reads with MiXCR, one row per CDR3 protein. The data contain about 140,000 distinct CDR3 sequences, 7% to 10% of them singletons. The TCR comes from a male donor with ankylosing spondylitis. This rearrangement joins TRBV5-1 to TRBJ1-4, with D perhaps matching TRBD1 (6 bases). The sequencing input was synovial fluid, either unsorted or a sorted T cell fraction (not recorded which). CDR3 nucleotides: TGCGCCAGCCGACGGGACACCAATGAAAAACTGTTTTTT. Translating it yields CASRRDTNEKLFF.